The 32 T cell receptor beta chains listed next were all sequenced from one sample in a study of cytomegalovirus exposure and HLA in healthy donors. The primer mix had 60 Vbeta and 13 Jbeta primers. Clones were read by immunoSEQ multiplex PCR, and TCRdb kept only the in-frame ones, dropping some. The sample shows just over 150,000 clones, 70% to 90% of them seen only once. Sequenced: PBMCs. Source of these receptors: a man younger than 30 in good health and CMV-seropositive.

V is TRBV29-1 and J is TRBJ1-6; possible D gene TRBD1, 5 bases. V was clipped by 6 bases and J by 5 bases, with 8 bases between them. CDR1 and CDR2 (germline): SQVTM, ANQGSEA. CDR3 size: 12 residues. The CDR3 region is CSVLDNNSPLHF. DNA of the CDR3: TGCAGCGTCCTGGACAATAATTCACCCCTCCACTTT.

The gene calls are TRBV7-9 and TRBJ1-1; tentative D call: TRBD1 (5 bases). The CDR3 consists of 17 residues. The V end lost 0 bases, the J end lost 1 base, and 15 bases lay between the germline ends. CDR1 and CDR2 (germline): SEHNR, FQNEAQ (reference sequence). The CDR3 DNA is TGTGCCAGCAGCTTAGCGACTGGAGCAGGGCCGAACACTGAAGCTTTCTTT. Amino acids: CASSLATGAGPNTEAFF.

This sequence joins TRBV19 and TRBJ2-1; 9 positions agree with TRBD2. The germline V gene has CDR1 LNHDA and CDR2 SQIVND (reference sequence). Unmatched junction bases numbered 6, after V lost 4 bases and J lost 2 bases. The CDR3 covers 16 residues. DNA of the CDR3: TGTGCCAGTAGTACCCTTAGCGGGGGCGCCTACAATGAGCAGTTCTTC. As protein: CASSTLSGGAYNEQFF.

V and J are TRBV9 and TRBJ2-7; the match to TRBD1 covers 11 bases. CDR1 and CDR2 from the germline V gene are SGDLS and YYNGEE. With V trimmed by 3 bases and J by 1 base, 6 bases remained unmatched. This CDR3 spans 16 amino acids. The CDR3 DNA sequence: TGTGCCAGCAGCGCAACGGGGACAGGGGGATCCTACGAGCAGTACTTC. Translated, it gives CASSATGTGGSYEQYF.

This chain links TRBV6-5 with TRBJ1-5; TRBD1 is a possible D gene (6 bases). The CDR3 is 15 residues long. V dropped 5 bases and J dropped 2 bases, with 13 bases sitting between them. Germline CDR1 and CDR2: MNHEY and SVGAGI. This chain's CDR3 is CASSKYRDGNQPQHF. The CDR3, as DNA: TGTGCCAGCAGTAAATACAGGGATGGCAATCAGCCCCAGCATTTT.

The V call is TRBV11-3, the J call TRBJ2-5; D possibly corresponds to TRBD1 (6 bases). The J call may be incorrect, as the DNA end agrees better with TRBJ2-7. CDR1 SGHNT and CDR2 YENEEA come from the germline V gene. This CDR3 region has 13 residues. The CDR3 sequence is CASSPGQPYEQYF. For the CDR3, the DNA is TGTGCCAGCAGCCCTGGACAGCCCTACGAGCAGTACTTC.

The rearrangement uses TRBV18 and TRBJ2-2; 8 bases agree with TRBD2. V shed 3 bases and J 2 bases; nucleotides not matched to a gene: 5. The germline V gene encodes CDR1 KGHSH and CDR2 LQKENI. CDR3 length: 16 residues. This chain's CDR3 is CASSPIAGRNTGELFF. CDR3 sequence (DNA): TGTGCCAGCTCACCGATAGCGGGGAGAAACACCGGGGAGCTGTTTTTT.

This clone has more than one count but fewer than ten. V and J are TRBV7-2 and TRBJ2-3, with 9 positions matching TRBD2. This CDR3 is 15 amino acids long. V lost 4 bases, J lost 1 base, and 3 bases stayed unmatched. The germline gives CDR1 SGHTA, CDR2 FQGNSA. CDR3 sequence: CASSWKRGGTDTQYF. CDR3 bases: TGTGCCAGCAGCTGGAAGCGGGGGGGCACAGATACGCAGTATTTT.

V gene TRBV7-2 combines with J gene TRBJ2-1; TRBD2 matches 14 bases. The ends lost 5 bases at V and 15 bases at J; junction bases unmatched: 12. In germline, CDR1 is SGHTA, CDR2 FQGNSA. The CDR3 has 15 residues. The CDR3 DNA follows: TGTGCCAGCAGCCCGGGACTAGCGGGGGTCTTGATGACGTTCTTC. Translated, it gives CASSPGLAGVLMTFF.

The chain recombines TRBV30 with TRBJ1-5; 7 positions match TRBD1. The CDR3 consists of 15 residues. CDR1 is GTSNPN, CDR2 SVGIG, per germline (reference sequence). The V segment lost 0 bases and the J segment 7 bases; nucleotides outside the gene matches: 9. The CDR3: CAWSVQGTVDQPQHF. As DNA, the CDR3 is TGTGCCTGGAGTGTACAGGGGACAGTGGACCAGCCCCAGCATTTT.

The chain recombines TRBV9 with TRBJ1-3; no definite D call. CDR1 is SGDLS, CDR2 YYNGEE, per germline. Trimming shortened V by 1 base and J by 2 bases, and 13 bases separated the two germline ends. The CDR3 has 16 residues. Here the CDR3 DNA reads TGTGCCAGCAGCGTAAGTGTGGGAGTAGCTGGAAACACCATATATTTT. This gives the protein CASSVSVGVAGNTIYF. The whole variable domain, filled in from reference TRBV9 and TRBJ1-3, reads DSGVTQTPKHLITATGQRVTLRCSPRSGDLSVYWYQQSLDQGLQFLIQYYNGEERAKGNILERFSAQQFPDLHSELNLSSLELGDSALYFCASSVSVGVAGNTIYFGEGSWLTVV.

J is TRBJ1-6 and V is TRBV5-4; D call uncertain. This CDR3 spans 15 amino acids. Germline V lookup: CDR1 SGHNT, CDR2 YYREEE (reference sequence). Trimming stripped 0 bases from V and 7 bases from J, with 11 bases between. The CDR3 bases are TGTGCCAGCAGCTTGGATCACAGTACCAATTCACCCCTCCACTTT. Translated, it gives CASSLDHSTNSPLHF.

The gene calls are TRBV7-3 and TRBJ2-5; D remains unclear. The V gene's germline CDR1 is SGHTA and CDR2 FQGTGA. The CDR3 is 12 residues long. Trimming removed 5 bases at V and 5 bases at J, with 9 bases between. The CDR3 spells CASSAPGETQYF. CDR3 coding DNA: TGTGCCAGCAGCGCACCCGGGGAGACCCAGTACTTC.

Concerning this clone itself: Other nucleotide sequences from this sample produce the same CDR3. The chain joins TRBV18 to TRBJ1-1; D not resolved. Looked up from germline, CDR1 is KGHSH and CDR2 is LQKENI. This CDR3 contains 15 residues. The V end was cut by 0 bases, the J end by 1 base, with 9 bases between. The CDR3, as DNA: TGTGCCAGCTCACCACCGGTACTTCGGAACACTGAAGCTTTCTTT. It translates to CASSPPVLRNTEAFF.

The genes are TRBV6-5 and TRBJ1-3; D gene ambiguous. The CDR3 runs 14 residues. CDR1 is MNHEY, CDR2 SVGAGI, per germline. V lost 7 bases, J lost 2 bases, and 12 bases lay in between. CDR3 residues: CASIQHHTGNTIYF. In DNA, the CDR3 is TGTGCCAGCATACAACACCATACTGGAAACACCATATATTTT.

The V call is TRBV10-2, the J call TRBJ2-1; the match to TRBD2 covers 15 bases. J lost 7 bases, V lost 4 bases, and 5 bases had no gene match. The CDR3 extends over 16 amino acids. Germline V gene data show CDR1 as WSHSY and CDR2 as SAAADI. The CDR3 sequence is CASSGTSGGARNEQFF. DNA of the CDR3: TGCGCCAGCAGTGGGACTAGCGGGGGGGCGAGGAATGAGCAGTTCTTC.

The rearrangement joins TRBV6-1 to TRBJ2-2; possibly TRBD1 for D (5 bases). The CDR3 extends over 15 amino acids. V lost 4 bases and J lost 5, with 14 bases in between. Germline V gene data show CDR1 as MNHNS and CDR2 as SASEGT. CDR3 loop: CASSGRQGRTGELFF. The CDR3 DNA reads TGTGCCAGCAGTGGGCGGCAGGGTCGAACCGGGGAGCTGTTTTTT.

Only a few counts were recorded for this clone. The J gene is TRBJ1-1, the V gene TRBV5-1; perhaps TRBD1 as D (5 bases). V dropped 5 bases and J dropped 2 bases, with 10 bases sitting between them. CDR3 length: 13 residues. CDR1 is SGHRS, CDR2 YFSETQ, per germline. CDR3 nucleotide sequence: TGCGCCAGCAGAGACAGAGACAACACTGAAGCTTTCTTT. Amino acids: CASRDRDNTEAFF.

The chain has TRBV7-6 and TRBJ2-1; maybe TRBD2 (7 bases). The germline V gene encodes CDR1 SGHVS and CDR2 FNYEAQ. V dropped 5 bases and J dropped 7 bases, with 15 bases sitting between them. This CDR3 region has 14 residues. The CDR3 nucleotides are TGTGCCAGCAGCACGCCGGGGGGCCAGAATGAGCAGTTCTTC. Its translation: CASSTPGGQNEQFF.

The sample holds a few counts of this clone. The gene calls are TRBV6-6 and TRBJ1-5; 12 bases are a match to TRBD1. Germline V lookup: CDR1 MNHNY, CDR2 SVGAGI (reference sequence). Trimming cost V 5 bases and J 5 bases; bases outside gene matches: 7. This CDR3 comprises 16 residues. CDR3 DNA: TGTGCCAGCAGTCACCGGGACAGGGGGCACTATCAGCCCCAGCATTTT. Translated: CASSHRDRGHYQPQHF.

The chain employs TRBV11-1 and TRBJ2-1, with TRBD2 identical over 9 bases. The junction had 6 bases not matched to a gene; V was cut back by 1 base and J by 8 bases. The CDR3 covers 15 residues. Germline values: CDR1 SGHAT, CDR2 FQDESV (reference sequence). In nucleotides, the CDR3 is TGTGCCAGCAGCTTAGTTAGCGGGGGCCCCCATGAGCAGTTCTTC. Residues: CASSLVSGGPHEQFF.

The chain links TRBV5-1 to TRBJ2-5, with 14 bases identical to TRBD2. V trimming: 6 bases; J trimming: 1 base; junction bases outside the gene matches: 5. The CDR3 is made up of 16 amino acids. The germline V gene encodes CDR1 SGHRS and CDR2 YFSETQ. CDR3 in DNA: TGCGCCAGCACGACTAGCGGGGGGGCTAGCCAAGAGACCCAGTACTTC. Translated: CASTTSGGASQETQYF.

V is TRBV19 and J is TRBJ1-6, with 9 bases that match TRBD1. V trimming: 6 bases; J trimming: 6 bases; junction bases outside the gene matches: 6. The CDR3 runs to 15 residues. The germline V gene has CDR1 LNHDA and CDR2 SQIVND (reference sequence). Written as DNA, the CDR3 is TGTGCCAGTAGGCGGACGACAGGGGGTAATTCACCCCTCCACTTT. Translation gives CASRRTTGGNSPLHF.

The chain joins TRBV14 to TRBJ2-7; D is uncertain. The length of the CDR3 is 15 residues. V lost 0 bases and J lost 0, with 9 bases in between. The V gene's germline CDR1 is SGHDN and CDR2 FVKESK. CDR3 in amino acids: CASSQDLVSSYEQYF. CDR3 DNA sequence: TGTGCCAGCAGCCAAGATTTGGTCAGCTCCTACGAGCAGTACTTC.

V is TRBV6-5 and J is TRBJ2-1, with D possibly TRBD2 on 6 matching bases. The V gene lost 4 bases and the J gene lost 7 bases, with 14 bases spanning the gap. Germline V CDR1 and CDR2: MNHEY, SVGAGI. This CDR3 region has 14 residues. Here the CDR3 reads CASSSWDFPNEQFF. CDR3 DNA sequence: TGTGCCAGCAGTTCCTGGGACTTTCCGAATGAGCAGTTCTTC.

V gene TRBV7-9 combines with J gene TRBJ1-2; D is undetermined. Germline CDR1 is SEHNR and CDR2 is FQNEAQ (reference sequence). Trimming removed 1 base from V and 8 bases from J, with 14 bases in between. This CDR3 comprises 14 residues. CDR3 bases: TGTGCCAGCAGCTTAGGAATAACAGACCGCGGCTACACCTTC. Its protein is CASSLGITDRGYTF.

The CDR3 nucleotides read TGTGCCAGCAGCAACACCGGGACTAGCGGGGGAGATCGGTTCTTC. Its translation is CASSNTGTSGGDRFF. This rearrangement joins TRBV11-2 to TRBJ2-1; TRBD2 aligns across 14 bases. The junction had 12 bases not matched to a gene; V was cut back by 5 bases and J by 15 bases. CDR1 SGHAT and CDR2 FQNNGV come from the germline V gene. The CDR3 has 15 residues.

Written as DNA, the CDR3 is TGTGCCAGCGGAGAGCGTTCGGGACACCCGACGAACACCGGGGAGCTGTTTTTT. Translating it yields CASGERSGHPTNTGELFF. This chain joins TRBV9 and TRBJ2-2; maybe TRBD1 (6 bases). The V gene's germline CDR1 is SGDLS and CDR2 YYNGEE. This CDR3 has 18 amino acids. V was pared by 7 bases and J by 0 bases, with 22 bases between.

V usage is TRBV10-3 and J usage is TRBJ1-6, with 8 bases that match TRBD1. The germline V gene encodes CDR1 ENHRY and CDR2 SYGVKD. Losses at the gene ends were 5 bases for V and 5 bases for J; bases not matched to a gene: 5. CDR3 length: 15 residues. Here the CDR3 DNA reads TGTGCCATCAGTCAGACAGGGGAGCATAATTCACCCCTCCACTTT. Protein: CAISQTGEHNSPLHF.

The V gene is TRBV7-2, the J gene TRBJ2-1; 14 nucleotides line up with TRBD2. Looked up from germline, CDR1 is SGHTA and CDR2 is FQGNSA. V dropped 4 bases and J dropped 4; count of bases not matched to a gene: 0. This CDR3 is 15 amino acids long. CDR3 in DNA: TGTGCCAGCAGCTGGACTAGCGGGGGGTACAATGAGCAGTTCTTC. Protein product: CASSWTSGGYNEQFF.

CDR3: CASRMAGSPLHF. In DNA form, the CDR3 reads TGTGCCAGCAGGATGGCGGGTTCACCCCTCCACTTT. V and J are TRBV6-1 and TRBJ1-6; D is unresolved. Germline V gene lookup returns CDR1 MNHNS and CDR2 SASEGT. This CDR3 spans 12 amino acids. Trimming shortened V by 6 bases and J by 9 bases, and 9 bases separated the two germline ends.

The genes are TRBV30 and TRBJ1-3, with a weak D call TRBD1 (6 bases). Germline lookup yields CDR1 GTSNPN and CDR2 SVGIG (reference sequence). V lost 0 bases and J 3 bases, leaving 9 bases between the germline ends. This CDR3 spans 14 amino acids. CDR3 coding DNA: TGTGCCTGGAGTGTTGGGACATTTGGAAACACCATATATTTT. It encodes CAWSVGTFGNTIYF.